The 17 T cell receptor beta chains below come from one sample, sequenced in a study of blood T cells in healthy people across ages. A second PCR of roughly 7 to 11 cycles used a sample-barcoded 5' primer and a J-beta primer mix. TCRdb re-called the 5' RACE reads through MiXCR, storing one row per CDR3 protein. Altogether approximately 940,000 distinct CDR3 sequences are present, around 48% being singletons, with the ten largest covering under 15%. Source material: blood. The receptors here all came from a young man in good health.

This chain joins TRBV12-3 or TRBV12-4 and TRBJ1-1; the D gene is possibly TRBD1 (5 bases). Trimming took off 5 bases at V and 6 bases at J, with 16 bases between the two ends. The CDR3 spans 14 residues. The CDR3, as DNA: TGTGCCAGCAGTGCACAGGCCCGGTCCCCTGAAGCTTTCTTT. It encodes CASSAQARSPEAFF.

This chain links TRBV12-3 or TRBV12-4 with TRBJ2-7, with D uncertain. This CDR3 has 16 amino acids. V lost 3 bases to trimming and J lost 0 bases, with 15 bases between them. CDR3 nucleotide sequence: TGTGCCAGCAGTTTCCCTTACGCGAGGACCTCCTACGAGCAGTACTTC. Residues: CASSFPYARTSYEQYF.

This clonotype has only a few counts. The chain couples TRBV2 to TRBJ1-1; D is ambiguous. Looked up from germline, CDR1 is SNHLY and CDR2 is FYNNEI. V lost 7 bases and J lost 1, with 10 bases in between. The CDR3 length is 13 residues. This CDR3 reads CASNLKGNTEAFF. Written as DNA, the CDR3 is TGTGCCAGCAACCTCAAGGGGAACACTGAAGCTTTCTTT. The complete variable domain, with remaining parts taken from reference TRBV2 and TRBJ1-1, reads EPEVTQTPSHQVTQMGQEVILRCVPISNHLYFYWYRQILGQKVEFLVSFYNNEISEKSEIFDDQFSVERPDGSNFTLKIRSTKLEDSAMYFCASNLKGNTEAFFGQGTRLTVV.

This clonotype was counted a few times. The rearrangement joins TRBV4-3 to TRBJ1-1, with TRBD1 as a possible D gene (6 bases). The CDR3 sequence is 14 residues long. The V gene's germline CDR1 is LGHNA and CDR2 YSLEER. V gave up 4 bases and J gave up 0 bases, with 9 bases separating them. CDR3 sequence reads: CASSPDSMNTEAFF. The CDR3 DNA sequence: TGCGCCAGCAGCCCGGACAGCATGAACACTGAAGCTTTCTTT.

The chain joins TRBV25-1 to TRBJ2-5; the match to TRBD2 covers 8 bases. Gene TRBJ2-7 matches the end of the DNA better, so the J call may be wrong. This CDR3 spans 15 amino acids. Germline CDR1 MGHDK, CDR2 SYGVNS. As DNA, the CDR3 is TGTGCCAGCAGTGAATGGGCCGGGGGGGCGAGCGAGCAGTACTTC. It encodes CASSEWAGGASEQYF.

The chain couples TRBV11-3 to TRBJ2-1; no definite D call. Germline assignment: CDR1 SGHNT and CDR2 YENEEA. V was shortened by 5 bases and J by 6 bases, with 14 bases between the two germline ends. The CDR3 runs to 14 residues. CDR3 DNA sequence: TGTGCCAGCAGCGTAAACACATTGGTCAATGAGCAGTTCTTC. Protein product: CASSVNTLVNEQFF.

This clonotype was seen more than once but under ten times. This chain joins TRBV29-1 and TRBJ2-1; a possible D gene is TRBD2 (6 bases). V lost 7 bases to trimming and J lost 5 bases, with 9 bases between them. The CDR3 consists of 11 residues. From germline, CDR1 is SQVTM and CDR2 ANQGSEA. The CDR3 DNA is TGCAGCGCGGGAGTTAACAATGAGCAGTTCTTC. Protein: CSAGVNNEQFF.

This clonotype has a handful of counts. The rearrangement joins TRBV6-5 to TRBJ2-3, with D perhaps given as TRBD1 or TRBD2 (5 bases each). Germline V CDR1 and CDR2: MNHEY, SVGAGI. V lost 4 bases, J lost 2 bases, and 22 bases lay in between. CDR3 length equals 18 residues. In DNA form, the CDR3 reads TGTGCCAGCAGTTCCGCTTATGGGGCCAGGGAGAACACAGATACGCAGTATTTT. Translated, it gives CASSSAYGARENTDTQYF.

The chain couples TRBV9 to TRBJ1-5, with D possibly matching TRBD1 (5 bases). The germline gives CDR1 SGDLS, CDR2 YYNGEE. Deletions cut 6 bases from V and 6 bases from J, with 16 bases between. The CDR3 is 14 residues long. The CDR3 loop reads CASNRGEVAQPQHF. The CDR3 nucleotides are TGTGCCAGCAATAGGGGAGAGGTAGCTCAGCCCCAGCATTTT.

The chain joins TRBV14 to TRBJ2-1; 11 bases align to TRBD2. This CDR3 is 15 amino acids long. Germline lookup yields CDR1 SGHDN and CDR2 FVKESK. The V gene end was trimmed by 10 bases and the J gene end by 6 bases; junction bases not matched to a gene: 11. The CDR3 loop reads CATSTSGGAGNEQFF. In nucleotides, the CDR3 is TGTGCCACCTCAACTAGCGGGGGAGCGGGCAATGAGCAGTTCTTC.

The CDR3: CASSQVHGGGYGYTF. The CDR3 DNA reads as TGTGCCAGCAGCCAAGTGCACGGGGGCGGCTATGGCTACACCTTC. The chain combines TRBV3-1 with TRBJ1-2, with D perhaps TRBD1 (6 bases). Trimming removed 1 base at V and 4 bases at J, with 13 bases between. Looked up from germline, CDR1 is LGHDT and CDR2 is YNNKEL (reference sequence). The CDR3 runs to 15 residues.

CDR3 in DNA: TGTGCCAGTACCGCGGAACAGGGAAGAACTAATGAAAAACTGTTTTTT. Amino acids: CASTAEQGRTNEKLFF. This rearrangement joins TRBV12-3 or TRBV12-4 to TRBJ1-4; D is possibly TRBD1 (6 bases). CDR3 length: 16 amino acids. V lost 9 bases and J 1 base, leaving 18 bases between the germline ends.

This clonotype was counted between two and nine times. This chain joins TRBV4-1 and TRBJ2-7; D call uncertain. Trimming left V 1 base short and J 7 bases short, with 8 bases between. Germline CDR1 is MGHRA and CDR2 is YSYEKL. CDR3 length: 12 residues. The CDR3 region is CASSQVSGEQYF. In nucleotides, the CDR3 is TGCGCCAGCAGCCAAGTTTCCGGTGAGCAGTACTTC.

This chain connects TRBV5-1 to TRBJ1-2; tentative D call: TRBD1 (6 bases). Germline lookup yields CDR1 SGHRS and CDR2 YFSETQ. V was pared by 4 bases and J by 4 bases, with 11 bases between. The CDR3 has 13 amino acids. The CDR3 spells CASSPLDSYGYTF. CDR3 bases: TGCGCCAGCAGCCCCTTGGACAGCTATGGCTACACCTTC.

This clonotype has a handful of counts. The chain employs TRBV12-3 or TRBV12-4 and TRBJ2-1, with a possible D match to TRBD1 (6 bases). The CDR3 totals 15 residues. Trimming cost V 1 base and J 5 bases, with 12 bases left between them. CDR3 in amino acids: CASSLEQGLDNEQFF. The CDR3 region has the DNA TGTGCCAGCAGTTTAGAACAGGGTTTGGACAATGAGCAGTTCTTC.

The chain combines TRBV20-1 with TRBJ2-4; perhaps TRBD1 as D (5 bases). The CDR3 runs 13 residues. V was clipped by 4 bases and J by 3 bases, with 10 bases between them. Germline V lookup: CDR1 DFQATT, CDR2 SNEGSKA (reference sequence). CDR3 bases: TGCAGTGCTAACCCGGACAACAAAAACATTCAGTACTTC. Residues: CSANPDNKNIQYF.

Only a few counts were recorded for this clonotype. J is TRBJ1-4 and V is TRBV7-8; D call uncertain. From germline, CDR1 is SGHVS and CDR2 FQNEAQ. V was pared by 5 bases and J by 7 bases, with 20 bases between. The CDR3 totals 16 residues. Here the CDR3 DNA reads TGTGCCAGCAGCGCAAACCGGGTTTTCGCCAGTGAAAAACTGTTTTTT. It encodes CASSANRVFASEKLFF.